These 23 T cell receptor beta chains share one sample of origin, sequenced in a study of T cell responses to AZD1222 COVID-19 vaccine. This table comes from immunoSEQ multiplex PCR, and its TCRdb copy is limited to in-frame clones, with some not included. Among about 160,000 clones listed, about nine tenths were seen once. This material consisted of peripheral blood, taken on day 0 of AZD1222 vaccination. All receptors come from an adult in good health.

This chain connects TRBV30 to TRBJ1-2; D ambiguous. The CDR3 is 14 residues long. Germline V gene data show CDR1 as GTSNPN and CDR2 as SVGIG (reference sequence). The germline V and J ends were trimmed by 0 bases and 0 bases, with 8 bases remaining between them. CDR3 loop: CAWSVGSANYGYTF. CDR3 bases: TGTGCCTGGAGTGTAGGGTCCGCTAACTATGGCTACACCTTC.

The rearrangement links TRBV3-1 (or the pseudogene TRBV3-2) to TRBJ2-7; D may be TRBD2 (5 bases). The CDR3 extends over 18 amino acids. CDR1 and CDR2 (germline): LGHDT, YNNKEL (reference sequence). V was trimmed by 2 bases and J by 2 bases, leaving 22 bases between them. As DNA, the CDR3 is TGTGCCAGCAGCCAACCCCCGGGTGGAGGAGAAAAGGCCTACGAGCAGTACTTC. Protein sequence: CASSQPPGGGEKAYEQYF.

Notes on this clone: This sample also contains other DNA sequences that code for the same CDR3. CDR3 sequence reads: CASSFSNTEAFF. In DNA, the CDR3 is TGTGCCAGCAGTTTCTCCAACACTGAAGCTTTCTTT. V and J are TRBV12-3 or TRBV12-4 and TRBJ1-1; D gene unclear. The CDR3 length is 12 residues. Trimming stripped 3 bases from V and 2 bases from J, with 4 bases between.

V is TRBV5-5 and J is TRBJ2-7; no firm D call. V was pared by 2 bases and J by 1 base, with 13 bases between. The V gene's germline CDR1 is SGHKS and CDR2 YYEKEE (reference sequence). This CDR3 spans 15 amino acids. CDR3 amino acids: CASSFQPVTSYEQYF. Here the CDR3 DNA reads TGTGCCAGCAGCTTCCAGCCAGTAACATCCTACGAGCAGTACTTC.

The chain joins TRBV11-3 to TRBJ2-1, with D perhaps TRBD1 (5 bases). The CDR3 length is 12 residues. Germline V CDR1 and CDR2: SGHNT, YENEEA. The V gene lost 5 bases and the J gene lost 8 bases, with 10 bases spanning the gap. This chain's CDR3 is CASSAQGYEQFF. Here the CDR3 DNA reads TGTGCCAGCAGCGCTCAGGGTTATGAGCAGTTCTTC.

Here the CDR3 reads CASSVATYGNTIYF. In nucleotides, the CDR3 is TGTGCCAGCAGCGTAGCAACATACGGAAACACCATATATTTT. The chain recombines TRBV9 with TRBJ1-3; no firm D call. CDR3 length equals 14 residues. The V end lost 0 bases, the J end lost 4 bases, and 8 bases lay between the germline ends. Germline CDR1 SGDLS, CDR2 YYNGEE. Drawing the rest from reference TRBV9 and TRBJ1-3, the complete variable domain is DSGVTQTPKHLITATGQRVTLRCSPRSGDLSVYWYQQSLDQGLQFLIQYYNGEERAKGNILERFSAQQFPDLHSELNLSSLELGDSALYFCASSVATYGNTIYFGEGSWLTVV.

The CDR3 coding sequence is TGTGCCAGCAGCCCCCCCCGGGGGAACACTGAAGCTTTCTTT. This encodes CASSPPRGNTEAFF. This rearrangement joins TRBV11-2 to TRBJ1-1; D remains ambiguous. V was clipped by 5 bases and J by 1 base, with 11 bases between them. The CDR3 contains 14 residues. Germline-derived CDR1 and CDR2 are SGHAT and FQNNGV.

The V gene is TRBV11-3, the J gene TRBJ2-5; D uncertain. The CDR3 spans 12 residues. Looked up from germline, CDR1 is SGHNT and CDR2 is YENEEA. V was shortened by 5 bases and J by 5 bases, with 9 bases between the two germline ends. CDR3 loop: CASSTGRETQYF. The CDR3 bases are TGTGCCAGCAGCACCGGTCGGGAGACCCAGTACTTC.

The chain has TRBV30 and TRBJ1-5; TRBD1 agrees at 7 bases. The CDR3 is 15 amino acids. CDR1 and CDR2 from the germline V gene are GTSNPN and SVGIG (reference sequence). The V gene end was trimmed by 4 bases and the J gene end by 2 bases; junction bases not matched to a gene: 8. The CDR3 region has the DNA TGTGCCTGGAACAGGGGCGGGTCGGGCAATCAGCCCCAGCATTTT. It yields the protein CAWNRGGSGNQPQHF.

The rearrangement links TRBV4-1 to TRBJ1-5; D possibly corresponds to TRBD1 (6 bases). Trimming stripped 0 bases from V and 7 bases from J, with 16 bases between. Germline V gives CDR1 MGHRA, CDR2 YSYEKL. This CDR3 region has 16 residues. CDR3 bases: TGCGCCAGCAGCCAAGATATTGGAGGGGGTGGGCAGCCCCAGCATTTT. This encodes CASSQDIGGGGQPQHF.

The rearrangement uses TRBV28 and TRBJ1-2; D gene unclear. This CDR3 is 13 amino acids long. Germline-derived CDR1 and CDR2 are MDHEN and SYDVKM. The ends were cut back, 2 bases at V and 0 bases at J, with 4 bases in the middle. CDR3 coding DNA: TGTGCCAGCAGTTTAGGGGCTAACTATGGCTACACCTTC. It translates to CASSLGANYGYTF.

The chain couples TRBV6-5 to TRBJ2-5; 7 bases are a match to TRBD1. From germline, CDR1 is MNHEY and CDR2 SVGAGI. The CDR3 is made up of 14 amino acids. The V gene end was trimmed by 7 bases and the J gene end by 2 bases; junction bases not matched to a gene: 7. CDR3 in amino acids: CASKKGQAQETQYF. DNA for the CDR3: TGTGCCAGCAAGAAAGGACAGGCTCAAGAGACCCAGTACTTC.

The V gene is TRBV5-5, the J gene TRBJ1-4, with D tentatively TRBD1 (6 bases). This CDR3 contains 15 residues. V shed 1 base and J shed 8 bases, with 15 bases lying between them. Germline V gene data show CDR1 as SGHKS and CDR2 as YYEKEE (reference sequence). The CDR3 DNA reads TGTGCCAGCAGCTTGTTGGAAGGACAGTTCGAAAAACTGTTTTTT. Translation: CASSLLEGQFEKLFF.

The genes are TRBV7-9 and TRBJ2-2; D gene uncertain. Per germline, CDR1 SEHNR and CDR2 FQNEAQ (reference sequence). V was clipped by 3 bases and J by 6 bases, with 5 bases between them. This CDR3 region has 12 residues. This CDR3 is CASSLAAGELFF. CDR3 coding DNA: TGTGCCAGCAGCTTGGCCGCCGGGGAGCTGTTTTTT.

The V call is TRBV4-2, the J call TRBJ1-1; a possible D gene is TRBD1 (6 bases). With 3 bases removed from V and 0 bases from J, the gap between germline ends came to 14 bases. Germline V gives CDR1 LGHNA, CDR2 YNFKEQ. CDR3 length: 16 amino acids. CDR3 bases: TGTGCCAGCAGCCAGTCCGACAGGTTCATGAACACTGAAGCTTTCTTT. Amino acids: CASSQSDRFMNTEAFF.

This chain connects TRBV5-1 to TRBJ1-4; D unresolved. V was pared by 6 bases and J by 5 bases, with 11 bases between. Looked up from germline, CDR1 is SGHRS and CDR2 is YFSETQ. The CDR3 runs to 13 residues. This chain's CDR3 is CASKAQRNEKLFF. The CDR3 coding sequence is TGCGCCAGCAAAGCGCAGCGGAATGAAAAACTGTTTTTT. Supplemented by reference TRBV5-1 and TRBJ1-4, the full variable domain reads KAGVTQTPRYLIKTRGQQVTLSCSPISGHRSVSWYQQTPGQGLQFLFEYFSETQRNKGNFPGRFSGRQFSNSRSEMNVSTLELGDSALYLCASKAQRNEKLFFGSGTQLSVL.

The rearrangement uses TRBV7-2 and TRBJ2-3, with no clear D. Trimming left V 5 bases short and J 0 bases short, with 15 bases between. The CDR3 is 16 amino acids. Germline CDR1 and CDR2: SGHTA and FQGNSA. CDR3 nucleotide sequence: TGTGCCAGCAGCCCTCTTACGCCCCGTAGCACAGATACGCAGTATTTT. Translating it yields CASSPLTPRSTDTQYF.

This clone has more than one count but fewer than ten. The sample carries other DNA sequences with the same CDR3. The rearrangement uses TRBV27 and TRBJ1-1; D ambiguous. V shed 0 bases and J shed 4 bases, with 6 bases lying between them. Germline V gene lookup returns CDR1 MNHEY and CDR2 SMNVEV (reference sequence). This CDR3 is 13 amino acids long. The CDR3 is CASSLSRGTEAFF. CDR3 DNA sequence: TGTGCCAGCAGTTTATCCCGAGGCACTGAAGCTTTCTTT.

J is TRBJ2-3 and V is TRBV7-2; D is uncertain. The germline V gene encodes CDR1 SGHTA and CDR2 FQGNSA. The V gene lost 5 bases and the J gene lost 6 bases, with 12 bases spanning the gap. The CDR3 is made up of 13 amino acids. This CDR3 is CASSPGPRDTQYF. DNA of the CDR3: TGTGCCAGCAGCCCAGGTCCTCGGGATACGCAGTATTTT.

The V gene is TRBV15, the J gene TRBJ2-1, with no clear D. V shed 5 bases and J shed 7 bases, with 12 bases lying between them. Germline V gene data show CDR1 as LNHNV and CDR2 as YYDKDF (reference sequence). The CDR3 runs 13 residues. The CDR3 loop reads CATSSRSMNEQFF. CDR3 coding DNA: TGTGCCACCAGCTCCCGTAGTATGAATGAGCAGTTCTTC.

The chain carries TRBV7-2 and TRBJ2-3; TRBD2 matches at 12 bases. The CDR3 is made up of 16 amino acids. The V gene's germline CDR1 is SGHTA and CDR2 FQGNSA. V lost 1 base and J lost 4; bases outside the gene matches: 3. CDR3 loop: CASSLVLAGGPDTQYF. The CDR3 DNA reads TGTGCCAGCAGCTTAGTGCTAGCGGGGGGGCCAGATACGCAGTATTTT.

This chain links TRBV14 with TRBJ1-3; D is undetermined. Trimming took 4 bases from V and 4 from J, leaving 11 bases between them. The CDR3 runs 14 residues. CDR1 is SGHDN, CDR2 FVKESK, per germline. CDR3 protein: CASSRGLKGNTIYF. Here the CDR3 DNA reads TGTGCCAGCAGCCGAGGACTGAAAGGAAACACCATATATTTT.

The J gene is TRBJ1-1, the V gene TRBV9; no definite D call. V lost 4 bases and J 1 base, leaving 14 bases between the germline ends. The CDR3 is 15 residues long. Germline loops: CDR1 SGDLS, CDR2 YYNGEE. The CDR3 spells CASSPTRGWNTEAFF. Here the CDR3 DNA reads TGTGCCAGCAGCCCTACACGGGGTTGGAACACTGAAGCTTTCTTT. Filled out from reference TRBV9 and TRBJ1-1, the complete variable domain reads DSGVTQTPKHLITATGQRVTLRCSPRSGDLSVYWYQQSLDQGLQFLIQYYNGEERAKGNILERFSAQQFPDLHSELNLSSLELGDSALYFCASSPTRGWNTEAFFGQGTRLTVV.